The 9 T cell receptor beta chains below come from one sample, sequenced in a study of response to subunit inactivated influenza vaccine. Each CDR3 protein is one row after TCRdb ran MiXCR on the RT-PCR reads. The sample has just over 300,000 distinct CDR3 sequences, 21% seen once. The source was PBMCs from blood, collected about 20 months after vaccination. These receptors came from a man between 50 and 75 years old who received an inactivated influenza vaccine.

This rearrangement joins TRBV6-4 to TRBJ2-3; weak D call: TRBD2 (6 bases). Trimming pared 2 bases from V and 4 bases from J, leaving 13 bases between. The CDR3 extends over 15 amino acids. CDR1 is MRHNA and CDR2 is SNTAGT in the germline V gene. The CDR3 protein is CASSDGGSDADTQYF. The DNA for the CDR3 is TGTGCCAGCAGTGACGGAGGGAGTGACGCAGATACGCAGTATTTT.

The chain combines TRBV19 with TRBJ2-1; 11 bases fit TRBD2. J was trimmed by 6 bases and V by 6 bases; bases with no gene match: 7. CDR3 size: 15 residues. In germline, CDR1 is LNHDA, CDR2 SQIVND (reference sequence). The CDR3 protein is CASSLTSGRGNEQFF. The CDR3 nucleotides read TGTGCCAGTAGCCTAACTAGCGGGAGAGGCAATGAGCAGTTCTTC.

This clonotype was counted a single time. This rearrangement joins TRBV7-2 to TRBJ2-4, with D perhaps matching TRBD1 or TRBD2 (5 bases each). V lost 0 bases and J 0 bases, leaving 15 bases between the germline ends. Germline CDR1 reads SGHTA; CDR2 reads FQGNSA. There are 18 residues in the CDR3. The CDR3 DNA follows: TGTGCCAGCAGCTTAGCTCGAATCGGGGACCTAGCCAAAAACATTCAGTACTTC. This sequence encodes CASSLARIGDLAKNIQYF. Complete variable domain (other parts from reference TRBV7-2 and TRBJ2-4): GAGVSQSPSNKVTEKGKDVELRCDPISGHTALYWYRQSLGQGLEFLIYFQGNSAPDKSGLPSDRFSAERTGGSVSTLTIQRTQQEDSAVYLCASSLARIGDLAKNIQYFGAGTRLSVL.

This clonotype was picked up many times. The gene calls are TRBV7-2 and TRBJ1-6, with D possibly being TRBD1 (6 bases). V shed 1 base and J shed 10 bases, with 14 bases lying between them. The CDR3 totals 15 residues. The germline CDR1 and CDR2 sequences are SGHTA and FQGNSA. The CDR3 region is CASSLDSGARSPLHF. The CDR3 DNA reads TGTGCCAGCAGCTTAGATTCGGGGGCAAGGTCACCCCTCCACTTT. Drawing the rest from reference TRBV7-2 and TRBJ1-6, the complete variable domain is GAGVSQSPSNKVTEKGKDVELRCDPISGHTALYWYRQSLGQGLEFLIYFQGNSAPDKSGLPSDRFSAERTGGSVSTLTIQRTQQEDSAVYLCASSLDSGARSPLHFGNGTRLTVT.

This clonotype was found once. The CDR3 nucleotides read TGTGCCAGCAGCTTAGTTCAGGGGGCCTACGAGCAGTACTTC. This translates into CASSLVQGAYEQYF. The J gene is TRBJ2-7, the V gene TRBV7-6; 7 nucleotides agree with TRBD1. This CDR3 is built from 14 residues. CDR1 is SGHVS and CDR2 is FNYEAQ in the germline V gene. With 1 base clipped from V and 2 bases from J, the junction kept 2 bases outside the gene matches. Based on the CDR3 plus reference TRBV7-6 and TRBJ2-7, the full variable domain is GAGVSQSPRYKVTKRGQDVALRCDPISGHVSLYWYRQALGQGPEFLTYFNYEAQQDKSGLPNDRFSAERPEGSISTLTIQRTEQRDSAMYRCASSLVQGAYEQYFGPGTRLTVT.

The chain has TRBV20-1 and TRBJ2-3; 7 bases fit TRBD1. This CDR3 is 15 amino acids long. The trim removed 5 bases at V and 1 base at J, leaving 9 bases unmatched. The germline V gene encodes CDR1 DFQATT and CDR2 SNEGSKA (reference sequence). The CDR3 loop reads CSAPLTGSGTDTQYF. For the CDR3, the DNA is TGCAGTGCTCCACTGACAGGGAGTGGCACAGATACGCAGTATTTT.

The J gene is TRBJ1-1, the V gene TRBV27, with no clear D. Trimming took 10 bases from V and 7 from J, leaving 13 bases between them. The germline V gene encodes CDR1 MNHEY and CDR2 SMNVEV (reference sequence). This CDR3 comprises 11 residues. CDR3 region: CATLKGGEAFF. The CDR3 DNA reads TGTGCCACGCTTAAGGGTGGTGAAGCTTTCTTT.

This chain uses TRBV6-1 with TRBJ2-2; 12 bases agree with TRBD1. The ends lost 6 bases at V and 1 base at J; junction bases unmatched: 9. The CDR3 runs to 18 residues. Germline V gives CDR1 MNHNS, CDR2 SASEGT. CDR3 amino acids: CASRPGTGGAGNTGELFF. As DNA, the CDR3 is TGTGCCAGCAGACCCGGGACAGGGGGCGCGGGGAACACCGGGGAGCTGTTTTTT.

This clonotype was seen at least ten times. This rearrangement joins TRBV11-1 to TRBJ2-5; D tentatively fits TRBD1 or TRBD2 (6 bases each). The V end was cut by 6 bases, the J end by 5 bases, with 25 bases between. Germline V gene data show CDR1 as SGHAT and CDR2 as FQDESV (reference sequence). This CDR3 spans 17 amino acids. The CDR3 DNA reads TGTGCCAGCAGTTCTAGGGGGGACGCTCTTTCTCGGGAGACCCAGTACTTC. It translates to CASSSRGDALSRETQYF. Filled out from reference TRBV11-1 and TRBJ2-5, the complete variable domain reads EAEVAQSPRYKITEKSQAVAFWCDPISGHATLYWYRQILGQGPELLVQFQDESVVDDSQLPKDRFSAERLKGVDSTLKIQPAELGDSAMYLCASSSRGDALSRETQYFGPGTRLLVL.